Each of the 10 T cell receptor beta chains below was sequenced from the same sample in a study of T cells after posttransplantation cyclophosphamide (dated by TCRdb to about 2016). This specimen's treatment or condition label, interpreted: high-dose cyclophosphamide on days +3 and +4 as single-agent GVHD prophylaxis. PTCy patients received busulfan and fludarabine conditioning, a related or unrelated marrow graft, and cyclophosphamide on days +3 and +4. The library relied on the immunoSEQ multiplex PCR assay. Drawn from immuneACCESS, this table holds only the in-frame rearrangements with V and J called that TCRdb kept. Clones are partly lost; checked studies trace under half to an unresolved V gene and leave the rest unexplained. The sample contains roughly 42,000 clones, about nine tenths of them found a single time. 2% to 2.5% of the sample is in the top ten clones. Sample: PBMCs, taken 62 days after allogeneic stem cell transplant with posttransplant cyclophosphamide. The receptors were gathered from a male patient between 55 and 70 years old who received an allogeneic stem cell transplant from a related donor and was CMV-positive. Following transplantation, part of the T cell population may be supplied by the graft donor rather than the patient.

In the case of this clone: The same CDR3 also results from other DNA sequences found in this sample. In DNA form, the CDR3 reads TGTGCCATCGAGAGAGGGAGGGCCGGTCAGCCCCAGCATTTT. Protein: CAIERGRAGQPQHF. This chain links TRBV6-1 with TRBJ1-5; D remains unclear. Trimming took 10 bases from V and 6 from J, leaving 19 bases between them. Germline lookup yields CDR1 MNHNS and CDR2 SASEGT. The CDR3 is 14 residues long.

This clone was detected only a few times. V and J are TRBV7-9 and TRBJ1-5; D is perhaps TRBD1 (5 bases). The CDR3 covers 15 residues. V gave up 5 bases and J gave up 0 bases, with 11 bases separating them. The germline V gene has CDR1 SEHNR and CDR2 FQNEAQ (reference sequence). The CDR3 is CASSRDSISNQPQHF. The DNA for the CDR3 is TGTGCCAGCAGCCGCGACAGCATTAGCAATCAGCCCCAGCATTTT.

This rearrangement joins TRBV10-3 to TRBJ1-1; 9 nucleotides align to TRBD1. V dropped 6 bases and J dropped 1; count of bases not matched to a gene: 0. The CDR3 extends over 13 amino acids. Germline CDR1 ENHRY, CDR2 SYGVKD. Written as DNA, the CDR3 is TGTGCCATCAGGACAGGGGGGAACACTGAAGCTTTCTTT. Translated: CAIRTGGNTEAFF.

The chain carries TRBV19 and TRBJ2-7; TRBD1 matches at 11 bases. The germline V gene encodes CDR1 LNHDA and CDR2 SQIVND (reference sequence). The trim removed 5 bases at V and 4 bases at J, leaving 4 bases unmatched. CDR3 length: 14 amino acids. CDR3 sequence (DNA): TGTGCCAGTAGTGGGACAGGGGGGGTGTACGAGCAGTACTTC. It codes for CASSGTGGVYEQYF.

This clone was detected once. Different DNA sequences within this sample yield the same CDR3. This chain joins TRBV27 and TRBJ1-2; 7 nucleotides align to TRBD1. Germline values: CDR1 MNHEY, CDR2 SMNVEV (reference sequence). V lost 3 bases to trimming and J lost 2 bases; unmatched junction nucleotides: 0. CDR3 length: 13 residues. The CDR3, as DNA: TGTGCCAGCAGTTTGGGACAGAACTATGGCTACACCTTC. As protein: CASSLGQNYGYTF.

The table lists this clone with a few counts. V and J are TRBV25-1 and TRBJ1-3; D is perhaps TRBD1 (6 bases). Germline values: CDR1 MGHDK, CDR2 SYGVNS. This CDR3 comprises 14 residues. The V end lost 5 bases, the J end lost 1 base, and 9 bases lay between the germline ends. DNA of the CDR3: TGTGCCAGCAGTCGAACAGGGTCTGGAAACACCATATATTTT. Encoded protein: CASSRTGSGNTIYF.

V and J are TRBV19 and TRBJ1-6, with 9 nucleotides matching TRBD1. V shed 4 bases, J shed 7 bases, and the junction held 5 bases outside the gene matches. The CDR3 has 15 residues. Germline assignment: CDR1 LNHDA and CDR2 SQIVND (reference sequence). The DNA of the CDR3 is TGTGCCAGTAGTACTGACAGGGGGTTGAATTCACCCCTCCACTTT. Translation gives CASSTDRGLNSPLHF.

The chain recombines TRBV7-2 with TRBJ2-1; tentative D call: TRBD1 (6 bases). Germline lookup yields CDR1 SGHTA and CDR2 FQGNSA. The ends were cut back, 4 bases at V and 1 base at J, with 11 bases in the middle. This CDR3 is built from 15 residues. DNA for the CDR3: TGTGCCAGCAGCTCGATGGGGGCTTCCTACAATGAGCAGTTCTTC. It specifies CASSSMGASYNEQFF. The full variable domain, completed using reference TRBV7-2 and TRBJ2-1, is GAGVSQSPSNKVTEKGKDVELRCDPISGHTALYWYRQSLGQGLEFLIYFQGNSAPDKSGLPSDRFSAERTGGSVSTLTIQRTQQEDSAVYLCASSSMGASYNEQFFGPGTRLTVL.

This chain links TRBV6-5 with TRBJ1-1; D gene ambiguous. This CDR3 region has 12 residues. The germline V and J ends were trimmed by 8 bases and 7 bases, with 14 bases remaining between them. Germline assignment: CDR1 MNHEY and CDR2 SVGAGI. DNA for the CDR3: TGTGCCAGCTCCCGGGGATTGGTTGAAGCTTTCTTT. As protein: CASSRGLVEAFF.

The rearrangement links TRBV2 to TRBJ2-1; TRBD2 agrees at 12 bases. Trimming took 4 bases from V and 6 from J; bases not matched to a gene: 7. Germline V gene sequence: CDR1 SNHLY, CDR2 FYNNEI. The CDR3 is 16 amino acids. In DNA form, the CDR3 reads TGTGCCAGCAGTGTCCTAGCGGGGGGGCCTTTCAATGAGCAGTTCTTC. The encoded protein is CASSVLAGGPFNEQFF.